A few counts support the clone carrying this T cell receptor beta chain. Its antigen is undetermined. These data come from a study of blood T cells in healthy people across ages. Combining a sample-barcoded 5' primer with a J-beta primer mix, a second PCR ran for roughly 6 to 12 cycles. All cDNA molecules were each tagged by a template-switch adaptor with 12 random nucleotides. TCRdb itself ran the 5' RACE reads through MiXCR, one entry per CDR3 protein. The sample has roughly 560,000 distinct CDR3 sequences; approximately 25% are singletons. Overall study results and limits: Researchers deemed the diversity estimates from one million T cells underestimates. The lack of PBMC sorting stopped any conclusive naive versus antigen-experienced comparison.

Germline lookup yields CDR1 DFQATT and CDR2 SNEGSKA (reference sequence). Trimming took 6 bases from V and 0 from J, leaving 21 bases between them. CDR3 length: 16 residues. The same sample was also studied in work on T cells of mothers and their children. That study adds: The authors used all extracted RNA for cDNA synthesis, at around 1.6 ug per 15 ul.

This TCR derives from a boy between 10 and 17 years old in good health. V is TRBV20-1 and J is TRBJ2-7; D not certain. Input material: blood. For the CDR3, the DNA is TGCAGTGCCCTGGACGCGCGGAATACAAGCTCCTACGAGCAGTACTTC. Translation: CSALDARNTSSYEQYF.